This T cell receptor beta chain was profiled in a study of T-cell reconstitution after alpha-beta-depleted transplantation in children. Looked up from germline, CDR1 is LGHNA and CDR2 is YNFKEQ. There are 15 residues in the CDR3. V lost 5 bases, J lost 0 bases, and 11 bases lay in between. Unique molecular identifiers were built into the TCRbeta library. TCRdb used MiXCR to reprocess the PCR reads, holding one entry per CDR3 protein. The data contain over 150,000 distinct CDR3 sequences, approximately 7% of them seen just once; the ten biggest clones take up approximately 5.7%. The chain couples TRBV4-2 to TRBJ1-3; D call uncertain. The sequencing used PBMCs, collected before TCRalphabeta/CD19-depleted stem cell transplant. The sequence derives from a boy younger than 10 with acute lymphoblastic leukemia, due to receive a stem cell transplant. CDR3 DNA sequence: TGTGCCAGCAGCGCCGGACGGGTCTCTGGAAACACCATATATTTT. The encoded protein is CASSAGRVSGNTIYF.